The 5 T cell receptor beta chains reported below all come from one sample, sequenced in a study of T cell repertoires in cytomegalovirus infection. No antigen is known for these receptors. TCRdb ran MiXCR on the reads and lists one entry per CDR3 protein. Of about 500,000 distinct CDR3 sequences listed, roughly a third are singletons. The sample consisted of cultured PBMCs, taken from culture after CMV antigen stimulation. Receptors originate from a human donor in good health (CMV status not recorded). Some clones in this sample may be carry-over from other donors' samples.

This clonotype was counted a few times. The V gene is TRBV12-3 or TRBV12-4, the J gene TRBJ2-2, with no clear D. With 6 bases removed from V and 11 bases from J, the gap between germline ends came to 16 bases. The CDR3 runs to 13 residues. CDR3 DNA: TGTGCCAGCAGACCGAGGTTACGACTCGAGCTGTTTTTT. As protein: CASRPRLRLELFF.

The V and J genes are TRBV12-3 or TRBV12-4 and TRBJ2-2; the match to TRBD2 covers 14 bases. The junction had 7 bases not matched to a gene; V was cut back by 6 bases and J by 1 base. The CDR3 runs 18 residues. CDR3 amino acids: CASSPGLAGEGNTGELFF. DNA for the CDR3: TGTGCCAGCAGCCCGGGACTAGCGGGAGAGGGGAACACCGGGGAGCTGTTTTTT.

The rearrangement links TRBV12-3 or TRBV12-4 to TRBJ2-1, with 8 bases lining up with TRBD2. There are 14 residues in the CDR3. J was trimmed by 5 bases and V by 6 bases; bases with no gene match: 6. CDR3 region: CASRPGTRHNEQFF. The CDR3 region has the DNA TGTGCCAGCAGGCCCGGGACTAGACACAATGAGCAGTTCTTC.

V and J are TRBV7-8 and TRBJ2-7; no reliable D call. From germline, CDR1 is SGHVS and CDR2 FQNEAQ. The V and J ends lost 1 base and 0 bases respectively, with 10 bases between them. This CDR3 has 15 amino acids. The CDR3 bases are TGTGCCAGCAGCTTAGGTGGAATCCTCTCCTACGAGCAGTACGTC. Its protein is CASSLGGILSYEQYV.

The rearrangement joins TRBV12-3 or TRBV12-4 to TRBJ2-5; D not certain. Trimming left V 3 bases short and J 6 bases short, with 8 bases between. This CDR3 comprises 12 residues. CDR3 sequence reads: CASSFEAQTQYF. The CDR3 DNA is TGTGCCAGCAGTTTTGAGGCACAGACCCAGTACTTC.